The present TCR beta chain was sequenced within a study of T cell repertoires in cytomegalovirus infection. Study results and limitations: Public TCR beta family frequency separated CMV-and-HLA carriers, including in an independent cohort.

In TCRdb, the reads were re-called with MiXCR into one record per CDR3 protein. The data contain a few hundred thousand distinct CDR3 sequences, approximately 9.5% of them singletons. V lost 7 bases and J lost 1; bases outside the gene matches: 2. This CDR3 spans 16 amino acids. The sample holds many counts of this clonotype. What it binds is unknown. This chain links TRBV12-3 or TRBV12-4 with TRBJ2-1, with 15 bases matching TRBD2. The TCR comes from a human donor in good health (CMV status not recorded). Some clones in this sample may be carry-over from other donors' samples. What was sequenced was PBMCs. The CDR3 bases are TGTGCCAGCACCGGACTAGCGGGGGGGTCCTACAATGAGCAGTTCTTC. The encoded protein is CASTGLAGGSYNEQFF.